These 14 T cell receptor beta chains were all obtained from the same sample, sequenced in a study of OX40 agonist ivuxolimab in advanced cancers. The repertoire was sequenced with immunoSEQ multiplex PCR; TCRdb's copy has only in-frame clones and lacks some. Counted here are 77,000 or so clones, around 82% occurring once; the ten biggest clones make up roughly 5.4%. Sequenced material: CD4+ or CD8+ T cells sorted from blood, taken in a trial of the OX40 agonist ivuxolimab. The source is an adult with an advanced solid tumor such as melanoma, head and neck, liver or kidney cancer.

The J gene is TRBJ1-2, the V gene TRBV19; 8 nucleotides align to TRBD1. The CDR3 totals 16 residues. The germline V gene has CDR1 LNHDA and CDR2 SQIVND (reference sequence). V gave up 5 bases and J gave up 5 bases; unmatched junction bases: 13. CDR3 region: CASSPRDRWREYGYTF. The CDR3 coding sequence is TGTGCCAGTAGTCCTAGGGACAGGTGGCGGGAATATGGCTACACCTTC. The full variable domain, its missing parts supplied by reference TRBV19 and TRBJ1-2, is DGGITQSPKYLFRKEGQNVTLSCEQNLNHDAMYWYRQDPGQGLRLIYYSQIVNDFQKGDIAEGYSVSREKKESFPLTVTSAQKNPTAFYLCASSPRDRWREYGYTFGSGTRLTVV.

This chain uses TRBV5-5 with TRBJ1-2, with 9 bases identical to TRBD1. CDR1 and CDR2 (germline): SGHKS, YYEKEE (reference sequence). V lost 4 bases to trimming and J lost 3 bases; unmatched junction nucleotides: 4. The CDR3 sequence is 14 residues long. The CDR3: CASSPGQGYYGYTF. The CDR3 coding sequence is TGTGCCAGCAGCCCCGGACAGGGGTACTATGGCTACACCTTC.

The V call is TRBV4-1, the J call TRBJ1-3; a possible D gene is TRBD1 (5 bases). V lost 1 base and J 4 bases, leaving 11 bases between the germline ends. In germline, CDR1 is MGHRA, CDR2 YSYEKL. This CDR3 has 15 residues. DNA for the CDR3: TGCGCCAGCAGCCAAGTATCGGGGGACGGAAACACCATATATTTT. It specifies CASSQVSGDGNTIYF.

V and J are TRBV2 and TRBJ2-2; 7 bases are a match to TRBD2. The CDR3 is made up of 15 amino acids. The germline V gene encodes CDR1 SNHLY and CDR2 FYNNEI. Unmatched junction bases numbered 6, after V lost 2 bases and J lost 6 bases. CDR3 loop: CASSELGEGPGELFF. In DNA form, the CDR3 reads TGTGCCAGCAGTGAATTGGGGGAGGGCCCCGGGGAGCTGTTTTTT.

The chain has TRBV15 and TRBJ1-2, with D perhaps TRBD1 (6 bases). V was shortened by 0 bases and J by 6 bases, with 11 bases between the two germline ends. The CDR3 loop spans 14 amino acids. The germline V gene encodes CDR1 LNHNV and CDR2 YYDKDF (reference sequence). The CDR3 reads CATSRDLRTDGYTF. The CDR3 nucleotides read TGTGCCACCAGCAGAGATTTAAGGACAGATGGCTACACCTTC.

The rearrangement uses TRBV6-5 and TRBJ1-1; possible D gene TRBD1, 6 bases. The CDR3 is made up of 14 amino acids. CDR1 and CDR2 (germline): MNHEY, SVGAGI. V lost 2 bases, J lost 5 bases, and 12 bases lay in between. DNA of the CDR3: TGTGCCAGCAGTTACGACAGGAAGGGGACTGAAGCTTTCTTT. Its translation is CASSYDRKGTEAFF.

CDR3 residues: CASSVVLRDTQYF. In DNA, the CDR3 is TGTGCCAGCAGCGTAGTCCTCAGGGATACGCAGTATTTT. The gene calls are TRBV9 and TRBJ2-3; the D is unclear. V lost 0 bases to trimming and J lost 6 bases, with 8 bases between them. CDR1 SGDLS and CDR2 YYNGEE come from the germline V gene. CDR3 length: 13 residues.

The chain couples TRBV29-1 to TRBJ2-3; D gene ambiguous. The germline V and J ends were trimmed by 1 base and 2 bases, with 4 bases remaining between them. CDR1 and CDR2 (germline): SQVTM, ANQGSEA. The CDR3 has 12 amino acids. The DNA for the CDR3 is TGCAGCGTTGAAGGAACCACAGATACGCAGTATTTT. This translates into CSVEGTTDTQYF.

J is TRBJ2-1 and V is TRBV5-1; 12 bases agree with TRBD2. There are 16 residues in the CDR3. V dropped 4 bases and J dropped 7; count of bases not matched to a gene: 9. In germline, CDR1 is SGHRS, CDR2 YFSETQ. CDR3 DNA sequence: TGCGCCAGCAGCCGTACGGGACTAGCGGGCGGAAATGAGCAGTTCTTC. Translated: CASSRTGLAGGNEQFF.

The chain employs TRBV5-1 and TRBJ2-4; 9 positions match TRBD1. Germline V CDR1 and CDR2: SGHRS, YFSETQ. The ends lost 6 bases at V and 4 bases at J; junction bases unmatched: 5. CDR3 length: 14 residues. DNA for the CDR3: TGCGCCAGCAACACCGGGACAGGGAAAAACATTCAGTACTTC. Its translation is CASNTGTGKNIQYF.

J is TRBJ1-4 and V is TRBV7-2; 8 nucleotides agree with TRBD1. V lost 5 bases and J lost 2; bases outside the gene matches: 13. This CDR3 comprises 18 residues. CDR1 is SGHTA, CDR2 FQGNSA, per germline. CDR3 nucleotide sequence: TGTGCCAGCAGCCCCCAGGGGGCAATCATTACGACTAATGAAAAACTGTTTTTT. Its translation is CASSPQGAIITTNEKLFF.

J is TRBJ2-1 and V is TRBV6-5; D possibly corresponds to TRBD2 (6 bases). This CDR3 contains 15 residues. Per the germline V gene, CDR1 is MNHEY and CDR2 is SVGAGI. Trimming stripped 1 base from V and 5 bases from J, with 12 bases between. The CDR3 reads CASSYLQGGDNEQFF. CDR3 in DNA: TGTGCCAGCAGTTACTTGCAGGGAGGAGACAATGAGCAGTTCTTC.

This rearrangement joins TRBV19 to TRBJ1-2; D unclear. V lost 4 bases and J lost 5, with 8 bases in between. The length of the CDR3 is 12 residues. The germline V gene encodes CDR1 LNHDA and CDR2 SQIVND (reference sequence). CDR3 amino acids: CASSTELYGYTF. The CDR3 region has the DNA TGTGCCAGTAGTACGGAGCTTTATGGCTACACCTTC.

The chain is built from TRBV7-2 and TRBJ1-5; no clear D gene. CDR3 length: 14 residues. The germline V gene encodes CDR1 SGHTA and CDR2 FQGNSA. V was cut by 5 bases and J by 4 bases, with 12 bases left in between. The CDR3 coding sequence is TGTGCCAGCAGCCCCGACCGGGGAAATCAGCCCCAGCATTTT. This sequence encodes CASSPDRGNQPQHF.